This T cell receptor beta chain came from a study of blood T cell repertoires in COVID-19. Across the study: COVID-19 samples collected from the United States, Italy and Spain covered acute and convalescent phases. Sample material is recorded as cDNA or gDNA derived from T cells, B-cell-depleted T cells, or PBMCs.

Followed over time, Seattle patients had been enrolled while infection was active. The V gene lost 4 bases and the J gene lost 11 bases, with 27 bases spanning the gap. This CDR3 is built from 17 residues. Germline CDR1 SGHAT, CDR2 FQNNGV. Under the authors' procedure: Quantification of nucleated cells was approximated via reference gene primer amplification. Sequencing was performed with immunoSEQ multiplex PCR; in TCRdb, only in-frame clones are kept and a portion is missing. V, J and clone size reflect that table, while D and trimming were determined from the DNA. The sample has some 200,000 clones; around four fifths are singletons.

The specimen was peripheral blood. The V and J genes are TRBV11-2 and TRBJ2-4; possibly TRBD2 for D (6 bases). The source is a woman aged 80 or over with COVID-19, enrolled during active disease. In DNA, the CDR3 is TGTGCCAGCAGCTCCCTCTCCACCCTCGGGACTGCCGTTGTTCAGTACTTC. This gives the protein CASSSLSTLGTAVVQYF.